Sequencing of this T cell receptor beta chain was carried out in a study of early T cells in non-severe SARS-CoV-2 infection. For the study at large: Bulk RNA isolated from unsorted whole blood underwent sequencing; chains were not paired.

Study-level findings and limits: Private and CD4 specificities were missed by VDJdb matching, which favored anti-spike CD8 responses.

This clonotype has a handful of counts. No antigen is known for it. Each single cDNA molecule received a unique molecular identifier. Each CDR3 protein gets one entry after TCRdb re-called the 5' RACE reads with MiXCR. The sample includes roughly 50,000 distinct CDR3 sequences, around 8.3% of them seen just once. The sample here was whole blood, taken at baseline. The clonotype comes from an adult who was a healthcare worker with PCR-confirmed SARS-CoV-2 infection or an uninfected control (not recorded which).

The CDR3 coding sequence is TGTGCCAGCAGCAAGACAGGGGGCGCGGTAGATACGCAGTATTTT. Amino acids: CASSKTGGAVDTQYF. This chain joins TRBV6-1 and TRBJ2-3; 10 bases are a match to TRBD1. Germline CDR1 reads MNHNS; CDR2 reads SASEGT. With 6 bases clipped from V and 5 bases from J, the junction kept 8 bases outside the gene matches. CDR3 size: 15 residues.